This TCR beta chain was sequenced for a study of blood T cell repertoires in COVID-19. This CDR3 has 15 residues. V was clipped by 5 bases and J by 2 bases, with 15 bases between them. Germline V gene sequence: CDR1 LGHNA, CDR2 YSLEER. Clones were read by immunoSEQ multiplex PCR, and TCRdb kept only the in-frame ones, dropping some. This table has hundreds of thousands of clones, 85% appearing once. The source is a woman aged 50 to 65 with acute COVID-19. V is TRBV4-3 and J is TRBJ1-1; no clear D gene. The sample comprised PBMCs or T cells enriched from blood (not recorded which). CDR3 amino acids: CASSKGHTVNTEAFF. DNA for the CDR3: TGCGCCAGCAGCAAAGGGCACACCGTAAACACTGAAGCTTTCTTT.